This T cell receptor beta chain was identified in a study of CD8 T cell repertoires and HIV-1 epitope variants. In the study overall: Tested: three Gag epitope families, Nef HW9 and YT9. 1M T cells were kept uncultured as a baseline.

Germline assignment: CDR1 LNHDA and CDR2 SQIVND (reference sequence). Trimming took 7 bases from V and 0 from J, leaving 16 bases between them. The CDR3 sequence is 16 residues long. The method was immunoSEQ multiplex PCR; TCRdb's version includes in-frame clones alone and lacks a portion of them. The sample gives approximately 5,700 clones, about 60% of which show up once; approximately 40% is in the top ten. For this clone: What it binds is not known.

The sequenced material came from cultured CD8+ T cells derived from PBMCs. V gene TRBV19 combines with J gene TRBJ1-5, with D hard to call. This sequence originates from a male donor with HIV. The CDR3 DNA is TGTGCCAGTAAGTTCCTGGAAGCGGGTAGCAATCAGCCCCAGCATTTT. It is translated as CASKFLEAGSNQPQHF.